This T cell receptor (beta chain) was recovered during a study of T cell repertoires in cytomegalovirus infection. Study in general: Based on public TCR beta signatures, there were indications of CMV infection and of a matching HLA type.

TCRdb re-called the reads with MiXCR, one entry per CDR3 protein. This sample has approximately 500,000 distinct CDR3 sequences, with approximately 15% found just once. This clonotype was counted at least ten times. The CDR3 has 12 amino acids. Germline V lookup: CDR1 ENHRY, CDR2 SYGVKD. With V trimmed by 8 bases and J by 7 bases, 1 base remained unmatched. The rearrangement joins TRBV10-3 to TRBJ2-1; 11 bases match TRBD1. The receptor was derived from a human donor in good health (CMV status not recorded). Some clones in this sample may be carry-over from other donors' samples. What was sequenced was CD8+ T cells from PBMCs. As DNA, the CDR3 is TGTGCCATCGGACAGGGGGCGAATGAGCAGTTCTTC. Translation gives CAIGQGANEQFF.